The next 13 T cell receptor beta chains were all read from a single sample in a study of human T cells and chemical hapten exposure. MiXCR, applied by TCRdb to the 5' RACE reads, yields one record per CDR3 protein. The table lists 81,000 or so distinct CDR3 sequences, under 10% of them singletons. The authors extracted total RNA from unfractionated whole blood. Receptor source: a male donor in good health.

Only a few counts were recorded for this clonotype. The chain has TRBV6-6 and TRBJ2-1; 12 bases line up with TRBD2. Germline CDR1 is MNHNY and CDR2 is SVGAGI (reference sequence). This CDR3 region has 14 residues. Losses at the gene ends were 8 bases for V and 7 bases for J; bases not matched to a gene: 6. The CDR3 protein is CASWLAGGANEQFF. CDR3 sequence (DNA): TGTGCCAGCTGGCTAGCGGGAGGGGCGAATGAGCAGTTCTTC.

Many counts were recorded for this clonotype. The rearrangement links TRBV25-1 to TRBJ1-1, with TRBD1 matching 10 bases. In germline, CDR1 is MGHDK, CDR2 SYGVNS. After removal of 8 bases from V and 4 bases from J, the junction contained 1 base not matched to a gene. The CDR3 runs 12 residues. For the CDR3, the DNA is TGTGCCAGCCGGGACAGGGGCACTGAAGCTTTCTTT. Its translation: CASRDRGTEAFF.

This clonotype was counted ten times or more. V and J are TRBV7-2 and TRBJ1-1; tentatively, D is TRBD1 (6 bases). The germline V and J ends were trimmed by 4 bases and 5 bases, with 14 bases remaining between them. Per the germline V gene, CDR1 is SGHTA and CDR2 is FQGNSA. The CDR3 runs 14 residues. CDR3 bases: TGTGCCAGCAGCTCCCCTGGGGGGCAGACTGAAGCTTTCTTT. This translates into CASSSPGGQTEAFF.

This clonotype was counted ten times or more. The rearrangement uses TRBV12-3 or TRBV12-4 and TRBJ2-5; possibly TRBD2 for D (5 bases). Deletions cut 2 bases from V and 2 bases from J, with 15 bases between. This CDR3 comprises 16 residues. DNA of the CDR3: TGTGCCAGCAGTTTATCCGGTGGGAGCCGACAAGAGACCCAGTACTTC. Its translation: CASSLSGGSRQETQYF.

The sample holds a few counts of this clonotype. This chain uses TRBV10-3 with TRBJ2-6; weak D call: TRBD2 (6 bases). Germline V gene sequence: CDR1 ENHRY, CDR2 SYGVKD. The V end lost 0 bases, the J end lost 2 bases, and 11 bases lay between the germline ends. The CDR3 totals 17 residues. CDR3 DNA: TGTGCCATCAGTGAGTCCGACTGGGAGGCTGGGGCCAACGTCCTGACTTTC. This codes for CAISESDWEAGANVLTF.

Notes on this clonotype: This clone may be a read error of a much larger clone one base away. V and J are TRBV27 and TRBJ1-2; the D is unclear. This CDR3 region has 14 residues. Germline-derived CDR1 and CDR2 are MNHEY and SMNVEV (reference sequence). The CDR3 sequence is CASSFQGMNYGDTF. For the CDR3, the DNA is TGTGCCAGCAGTTTCCAAGGAATGAACTATGGCGACACCTTC.

This clonotype was seen many times. The V and J genes are TRBV27 and TRBJ1-6; 11 bases map to TRBD1. Germline trimming cut 1 base from V and 6 bases from J; bases unmatched to any gene: 8. Germline V gene lookup returns CDR1 MNHEY and CDR2 SMNVEV (reference sequence). The CDR3 loop spans 18 amino acids. The CDR3 coding sequence is TGTGCCAGCAGTTTATTCGGTGGCGGGACAGGGGGTAATTCACCCCTCCACTTT. It yields the protein CASSLFGGGTGGNSPLHF.

The V call is TRBV20-1, the J call TRBJ1-1; no reliable D call. The CDR3 has 16 residues. Germline V gives CDR1 DFQATT, CDR2 SNEGSKA (reference sequence). V was cut by 1 base and J by 4 bases, with 19 bases left in between. In DNA form, the CDR3 reads TGCAGTGCTAGAGCCTCGGAAATAGACCGCGGCACTGAAGCTTTCTTT. Protein product: CSARASEIDRGTEAFF.

The V gene is TRBV7-9, the J gene TRBJ2-3, with TRBD2 identical over 8 bases. The CDR3 is made up of 13 amino acids. The V segment lost 4 bases and the J segment 6 bases; nucleotides outside the gene matches: 3. CDR1 SEHNR and CDR2 FQNEAQ come from the germline V gene (reference sequence). The CDR3 bases are TGTGCCAGCAGCTCCGGGAGGGCGGATACGCAGTATTTT. It is translated as CASSSGRADTQYF.

The chain is built from TRBV6-6 and TRBJ1-5; D not certain. The ends were cut back, 0 bases at V and 3 bases at J, with 12 bases in the middle. Germline V lookup: CDR1 MNHNY, CDR2 SVGAGI (reference sequence). The CDR3 has 16 residues. This chain's CDR3 is CASSYSTGLVNQPQHF. The CDR3 DNA is TGTGCCAGCAGTTACTCGACCGGGTTAGTCAATCAGCCCCAGCATTTT.

This clonotype was seen a handful of times. This chain links TRBV11-2 with TRBJ2-3, with D unclear. The CDR3 has 14 amino acids. Looked up from germline, CDR1 is SGHAT and CDR2 is FQNNGV. The V end lost 4 bases, the J end lost 2 bases, and 10 bases lay between the germline ends. Written as DNA, the CDR3 is TGTGCCAGCAGCTCCTACACAGCCACAGATACGCAGTATTTT. The encoded protein is CASSSYTATDTQYF. The full variable domain, completed using reference TRBV11-2 and TRBJ2-3, is EAGVAQSPRYKIIEKRQSVAFWCNPISGHATLYWYQQILGQGPKLLIQFQNNGVVDDSQLPKDRFSAERLKGVDSTLKIQPAKLEDSAVYLCASSSYTATDTQYFGPGTRLTVL.

This clonotype was recorded many times. This chain links TRBV12-3 or TRBV12-4 with TRBJ2-7; possibly TRBD1 for D (7 bases). Trimming pared 5 bases from V and 4 bases from J, leaving 9 bases between. The CDR3 is made up of 12 amino acids. In nucleotides, the CDR3 is TGTGCCAGCAGTCCAGGGGGGTACGAGCAGTACTTC. Its translation is CASSPGGYEQYF.

This clonotype was counted a few times. V gene TRBV20-1 combines with J gene TRBJ2-7, with TRBD2 as a possible D gene (7 bases). Germline CDR1 reads DFQATT; CDR2 reads SNEGSKA (reference sequence). V dropped 6 bases and J dropped 5 bases, with 20 bases sitting between them. The CDR3 sequence is 14 residues long. The CDR3 DNA follows: TGCAGTGCCCAAGAGGGGGGGGCGAAAGACGAGCAGTACTTC. Its protein product is CSAQEGGAKDEQYF.